This T cell receptor beta chain is from a study of graft-versus-host responses after intestinal transplantation (dated by TCRdb to the early 2020s). Broadly, across the study: The transplants that recipients got were multivisceral, liver-intestinal, or isolated intestinal. Anti-thymocyte globulin induction was given to all recipients, followed by maintenance tacrolimus and steroids for about 3 years. Graft-versus-host and host-versus-graft alloreactive T cell clones were tracked in the graft, circulation and bone marrow after intestinal transplantation using bulk TCR-beta CDR3 sequencing. Alloreactive clones were identified by sequencing pre-transplant mixed lymphocyte reaction products and comparing these products with unstimulated pre-transplant donor and recipient T cells. The cohort enrolled some 23 intestinal transplant recipients, one of whom was a retransplant, and a few patients without pretransplant specimens were excluded. Donor T cell macrochimerism was defined as a peak of at least 4% donor T cells among recipient peripheral blood mononuclear cells. Instead of going to the commercial service, samples from a few later patients were sequenced in-house on an Illumina MiSeq and processed with MiXCR.

Reading from cysteine to phenylalanine, the CDR3 counts 14 amino acids. Only the CDR3 part of the read is kept: 42 bases, read in frame from the first base. The germline V gene provides CDR1 LGHNA and CDR2 YSLEER. V and J are trimmed by 0 bases and 5 bases, and the gene matches miss 0 bases of the junction. This clone is labeled medium-sized (0.01 to 0.1%). Qualities for individual bases were not recorded, and no much larger clone is one base off. The time point tag for this specimen amounts to: cells obtained before transplantation from donor or recipient. In mixed lymphocyte reactions, some 200,000 CFSE-labeled pre-transplant responders were plated with some 200,000 irradiated violet-dye-labeled stimulators and cultured for less than 7 days. After the mixed lymphocyte reaction, proliferating CD3+CD4+CFSE-low and CD3+CD8+CFSE-low responder cells were FACS-sorted on a BD Influx sorter. Receptors were amplified or captured by the immunoSEQ multiplex PCR assay. For most patients, genomic DNA was isolated with the Qiagen DNeasy Blood and Tissue Kit and shipped frozen to Adaptive Biotechnologies for TCR sequencing. Adaptive Biotechnologies carried out high-throughput TCR-beta CDR3 sequencing of genomic DNA for most patients. The source study handled its data this way. Adaptive's ImmunoSEQ software was the source of the TCR sequencing data for 15 to 20 patients, while a few other patients were processed with MiXCR and VDJtools. To correct CD4 versus CD8 sorting errors, any sequence found in both subsets at a frequency ratio below 5:1 was removed. CDR3 nucleotide sequences shared by donor and recipient were removed because the origin of these sequences could not be assigned. Alloreactive clones required at least 2-fold expansion over unstimulated cells and minimum CFSE-low frequency of 0.002% (template counts) or 0.001% (read counts). Clones detected in sequenced pre-transplant spleen, lymph node, or MLR CFSE-low populations of the donor or recipient were defined as mappable. The cumulative frequency of alloreactive clones was calculated as a percentage of all sequences, weighted by copy number. The table was pulled from immuneACCESS by TCRdb, which kept in-frame rearrangements only. Such tables lose some clones; where checked, under half of the loss comes from unresolved V genes, and the rest has no known cause. V and J calls and clone size come straight from that table; D and trimming were deduced from the DNA. Present in this sample are roughly 7,000 clones, roughly 24% of which were seen just once. About 4.1% of the sample is taken by the ten largest.

The research as a whole found: Early after transplant, declines in HvG clones were associated with peak levels of circulating GvH clones. High GvH to HvG T cell clonal ratios were observed in the allografts of patients with donor T cell macrochimerism. Conclusions were limited by the relatively low number and heterogeneity of intestinal transplant patients. GvH clones turned up in recipient bone marrow, with some appearing earlier in ileal mucosa or blood, a pattern consistent with an intestinal mucosal origin.

The rearranged chain carries TRBV4-3 and TRBJ2-7, with 11 bases aligning to TRBD1. Sequencing was performed on alloreactive CD4+ T cells from a mixed lymphocyte reaction culture, taken before transplantation. The sample's cell subset or site label, in plain terms: CFSE-low proliferating T cells sorted from roughly 6-day pre-transplant mixed lymphocyte reaction (GvH or HvG direction). The receptor was isolated from a human patient who was an organ donor for intestinal transplantation. In nucleotide form, the sequence is TGCGCCAGCAGCCAAGAGGACAGGGGGCACGAGCAGTACTTC. Translated, it gives CASSQEDRGHEQYF.